The clone carrying this T cell receptor (beta chain) was detected only once. This entry is derived from a study of T cell changes during pregnancy in multiple sclerosis. The repertoire was sequenced with immunoSEQ multiplex PCR; TCRdb's copy has only in-frame clones and lacks some. This sample has over 45,000 clones, with roughly 93% found just once. Trimming shortened V by 3 bases and J by 2 bases, and 11 bases separated the two germline ends. There are 14 residues in the CDR3. Germline-derived CDR1 and CDR2 are MNHEY and SMNVEV (reference sequence). The source is a female donor with multiple sclerosis, enrolled in a pregnancy study. This chain joins TRBV27 and TRBJ2-7; possibly TRBD2 for D (5 bases). This sample comprised CD8+ T cells from peripheral blood mononuclear cells, obtained in the third trimester of pregnancy. CDR3 in DNA: TGTGCCAGCAGTTTGACGGCGGGTCCCTACGAGCAGTACTTC. It codes for CASSLTAGPYEQYF.